Below are 29 T cell receptor beta chains sequenced from a single sample in a study of CXCR3-negative and CXCR3-positive naive CD8 T cells. Study conclusions and caveats: TRB CDR3s of CXCR3-positive naive cells were more hydrophobic than those of CXCR3-negative naive cells.

Their antigen targets remain unknown. UMI-labeled TRB cDNA libraries were prepared by 5' RACE. No DNA is given; TCRdb re-called the 5' RACE reads and lists each CDR3 protein once. The repertoire table contains under 150,000 distinct CDR3 sequences. Sequencing was performed on naive CXCR3+ CD8+ T cells from blood. Indicated subset: CD45RO-CCR7+CD27+CD95- naive CD8+ T cells expressing CXCR3 (TNR3+). These receptors all stem from a human donor in good health. Some clones in this sample may be carry-over from other donors' samples.

The J gene is TRBJ2-1, the V gene TRBV20-1. The CDR3 runs 14 residues. Per germline, CDR1 DFQATT and CDR2 SNEGSKA (reference sequence). The CDR3: CSARESSGYNEQFF.

This chain links TRBV15 with TRBJ1-4; the TCRdb D gene call, TRBD1, has no DNA to confirm it. The length of the CDR3 is 15 residues. CDR1 is LNHNV and CDR2 is YYDKDF in the germline V gene (reference sequence). The CDR3 is CATSGTGTGHEKLFF.

V gene TRBV29-1 combines with J gene TRBJ2-1. CDR1 is SQVTM, CDR2 ANQGSEA, per germline. The CDR3 consists of 13 residues. CDR3 protein: CSVTESNINEQFF.

The rearrangement uses TRBV7-8 and TRBJ2-5. Germline loops: CDR1 SGHVS, CDR2 FQNEAQ. This CDR3 region has 13 residues. CDR3: CASSLVGRETQYF.

V and J are TRBV4-1 and TRBJ2-2; TCRdb indicates TRBD1, and absent DNA this call remains unverified. This CDR3 region has 17 residues. Germline V gives CDR1 MGHRA, CDR2 YSYEKL. The CDR3 sequence: CASSQDSPPWNTGELFF.

The rearrangement joins TRBV29-1 to TRBJ1-2; TCRdb's D gene call, TRBD1, goes unchecked for lack of DNA. The germline CDR1 and CDR2 sequences are SQVTM and ANQGSEA. The CDR3 consists of 13 residues. The CDR3 sequence is CSATGVSDYGYTF.

The chain combines TRBV20-1 with TRBJ2-1; TCRdb calls TRBD1, which cannot be checked without DNA. The V gene's germline CDR1 is DFQATT and CDR2 SNEGSKA (reference sequence). This CDR3 has 14 residues. CDR3: CSAPGQGGYNEQFF.

This chain connects TRBV4-2 to TRBJ2-1; no DNA is available, so the TRBD2 call from TCRdb remains unchecked. This CDR3 is 16 amino acids long. Per the germline V gene, CDR1 is LGHNA and CDR2 is YNFKEQ. The CDR3: CASSQDRTSVYNEQFF.

The CDR3 reads CSARDRSSILQGPYNEQFF. This chain joins TRBV20-1 and TRBJ2-1; TCRdb calls TRBD1, which cannot be checked without DNA. In germline, CDR1 is DFQATT, CDR2 SNEGSKA (reference sequence). The CDR3 sequence is 19 residues long.

The chain joins TRBV7-9 to TRBJ1-2; lacking DNA, the TRBD1 call made by TCRdb goes unchecked. The CDR3 runs to 12 residues. CDR1 and CDR2 (germline): SEHNR, FQNEAQ (reference sequence). The CDR3 region is CASSSPVEGYTF.

CDR3 residues: CASSQDGPGGQTEQFF. V usage is TRBV4-3 and J usage is TRBJ2-1; TCRdb's D call, TRBD2, is unchecked because there is no DNA. The germline gives CDR1 LGHNA, CDR2 YSLEER. This CDR3 comprises 16 residues.

The chain couples TRBV7-9 to TRBJ2-7. Germline values: CDR1 SEHNR, CDR2 FQNEAQ (reference sequence). CDR3 length: 12 residues. CDR3 amino acids: CASSLAFGEQYF.

The genes are TRBV29-1 and TRBJ1-2; TCRdb calls TRBD1, which cannot be checked without DNA. Germline-derived CDR1 and CDR2 are SQVTM and ANQGSEA. The CDR3 covers 12 residues. The CDR3: CSVYPQQGGYTF.

The gene calls are TRBV6-6 and TRBJ1-5; the TCRdb D gene call, TRBD1, has no DNA to confirm it. CDR3 length: 20 amino acids. Germline V CDR1 and CDR2: MNHNY, SVGAGI (reference sequence). Here the CDR3 reads CASSYYPPNKGASDDQPQHF.

The rearrangement joins TRBV28 to TRBJ2-5; without DNA, the TCRdb call of TRBD1 cannot be checked. Germline CDR1 MDHEN, CDR2 SYDVKM. The CDR3 is 15 amino acids. The CDR3 loop reads CASTEHGTVHETQYF.

This chain links TRBV27 with TRBJ2-3. This CDR3 spans 16 amino acids. The germline gives CDR1 MNHEY, CDR2 SMNVEV (reference sequence). CDR3 residues: CASSPQAVFGADTQYF.

The chain combines TRBV15 with TRBJ2-2; there is no DNA to check the TCRdb D call of TRBD1. Looked up from germline, CDR1 is LNHNV and CDR2 is YYDKDF (reference sequence). CDR3 length: 14 amino acids. CDR3 in amino acids: CATSGPTDPGELFF.

This sequence joins TRBV12-3 or TRBV12-4 and TRBJ2-1; the TRBD1 assignment by TCRdb is unverifiable without DNA. The length of the CDR3 is 16 residues. The CDR3 reads CASSLRQAGEYNEQFF.

The chain carries TRBV28 and TRBJ2-5; the D call of TRBD2 rests on TCRdb alone, since no DNA is present to check it. The CDR3 extends over 15 amino acids. The germline V gene encodes CDR1 MDHEN and CDR2 SYDVKM. The CDR3 loop is CASIGLAGGDETQYF. Combining the CDR3 with reference TRBV28 and TRBJ2-5 gives the whole variable domain DVKVTQSSRYLVKRTGEKVFLECVQDMDHENMFWYRQDPGLGLRLIYFSYDVKMKEKGDIPEGYSVSREKKERFSLILESASTNQTSMYLCASIGLAGGDETQYFGPGTRLLVL.

This chain uses TRBV28 with TRBJ2-7; TCRdb reports TRBD1, a call that lacks DNA to check it against. The CDR3 totals 15 residues. CDR1 MDHEN and CDR2 SYDVKM come from the germline V gene. The CDR3 sequence is CASSWSGQPTYEQYF.

The CDR3 reads CASRGLHNEQFF. The chain employs TRBV7-9 and TRBJ2-1. The CDR3 has 12 amino acids. CDR1 is SEHNR, CDR2 FQNEAQ, per germline (reference sequence).

The chain's CDR3 is CSARGWDPEQFF. The chain is built from TRBV20-1 and TRBJ2-1. The CDR3 loop spans 12 amino acids. CDR1 and CDR2 from the germline V gene are DFQATT and SNEGSKA (reference sequence).

V usage is TRBV10-3 and J usage is TRBJ1-5; there is no DNA to check the TCRdb D call of TRBD1. The length of the CDR3 is 16 residues. Germline V lookup: CDR1 ENHRY, CDR2 SYGVKD. CDR3 in amino acids: CAISESRQGGNQPQHF.

Here the CDR3 reads CASSASGAQETQYF. The chain employs TRBV9 and TRBJ2-5; absent DNA, TCRdb's TRBD1 call cannot be checked. CDR1 and CDR2 (germline): SGDLS, YYNGEE. The CDR3 is made up of 14 amino acids.

The rearrangement links TRBV29-1 to TRBJ2-5; the TRBD1 assignment by TCRdb is unverifiable without DNA. The CDR3 is made up of 14 amino acids. Germline lookup yields CDR1 SQVTM and CDR2 ANQGSEA. The CDR3 sequence: CSLIPRGAGETQYF.

The chain links TRBV28 to TRBJ2-5; TCRdb's D gene call, TRBD2, goes unchecked for lack of DNA. CDR3 length equals 14 residues. Germline loops: CDR1 MDHEN, CDR2 SYDVKM. CDR3 amino acids: CAVVSSGNQETQYF.

This rearrangement joins TRBV5-1 to TRBJ2-1; checking the TCRdb D call of TRBD2 is not possible without DNA. Looked up from germline, CDR1 is SGHRS and CDR2 is YFSETQ. This CDR3 comprises 16 residues. The CDR3: CASSGGPDNSYNEQFF.

The chain links TRBV4-3 to TRBJ2-7; TCRdb's D call of TRBD2 is untestable without DNA. The germline V gene has CDR1 LGHNA and CDR2 YSLEER. This CDR3 is built from 13 residues. The CDR3 here is CASSQAGGLEQYF.

The chain couples TRBV7-9 to TRBJ1-1. CDR3 size: 13 residues. CDR1 is SEHNR, CDR2 FQNEAQ, per germline (reference sequence). This CDR3 reads CASSPEWDTEAFF.